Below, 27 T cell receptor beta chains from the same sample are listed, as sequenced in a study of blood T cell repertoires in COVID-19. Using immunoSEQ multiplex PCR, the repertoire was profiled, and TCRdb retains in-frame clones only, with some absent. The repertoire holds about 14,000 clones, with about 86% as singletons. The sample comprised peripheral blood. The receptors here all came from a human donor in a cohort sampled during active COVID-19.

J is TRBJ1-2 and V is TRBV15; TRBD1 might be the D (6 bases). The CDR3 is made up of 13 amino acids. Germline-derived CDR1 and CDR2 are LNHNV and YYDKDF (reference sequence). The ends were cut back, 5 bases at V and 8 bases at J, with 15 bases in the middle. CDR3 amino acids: CATSGDTKPGYTF. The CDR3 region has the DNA TGTGCCACCAGCGGGGACACAAAACCAGGCTACACCTTC.

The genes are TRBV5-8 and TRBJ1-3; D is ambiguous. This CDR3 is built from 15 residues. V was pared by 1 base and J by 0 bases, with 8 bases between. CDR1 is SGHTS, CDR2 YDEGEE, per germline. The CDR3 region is CASSLSAGSGNTIYF. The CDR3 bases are TGTGCCAGCAGCTTGTCGGCAGGCTCTGGAAACACCATATATTTT. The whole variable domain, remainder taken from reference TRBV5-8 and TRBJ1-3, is EAGVTQSPTHLIKTRGQQATLRCSPISGHTSVYWYQQALGLGLQFLLWYDEGEERNRGNFPPRFSGRQFPNYSSELNVNALELEDSALYLCASSLSAGSGNTIYFGEGSWLTVV.

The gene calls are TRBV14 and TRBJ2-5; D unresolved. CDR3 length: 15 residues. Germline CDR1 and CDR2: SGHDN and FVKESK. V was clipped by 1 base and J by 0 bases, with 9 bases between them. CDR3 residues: CASSQGGDYQETQYF. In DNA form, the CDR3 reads TGTGCCAGCAGCCAAGGTGGAGACTACCAAGAGACCCAGTACTTC.

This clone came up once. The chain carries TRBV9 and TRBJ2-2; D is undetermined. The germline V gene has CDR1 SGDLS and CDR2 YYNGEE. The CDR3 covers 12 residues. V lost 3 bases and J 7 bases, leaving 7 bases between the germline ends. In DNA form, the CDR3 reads TGTGCCAGCAGCGCCGGTGTCGGGGAGCTGTTTTTT. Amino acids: CASSAGVGELFF. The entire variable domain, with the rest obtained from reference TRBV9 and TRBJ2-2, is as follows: DSGVTQTPKHLITATGQRVTLRCSPRSGDLSVYWYQQSLDQGLQFLIQYYNGEERAKGNILERFSAQQFPDLHSELNLSSLELGDSALYFCASSAGVGELFFGEGSRLTVL.

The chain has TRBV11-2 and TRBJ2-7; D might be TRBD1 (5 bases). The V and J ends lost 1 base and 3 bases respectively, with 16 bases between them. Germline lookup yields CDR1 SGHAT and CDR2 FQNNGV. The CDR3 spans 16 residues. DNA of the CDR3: TGTGCCAGCAGCTTAGTTTTGCAGGGCACCAACTACGAGCAGTACTTC. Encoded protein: CASSLVLQGTNYEQYF.

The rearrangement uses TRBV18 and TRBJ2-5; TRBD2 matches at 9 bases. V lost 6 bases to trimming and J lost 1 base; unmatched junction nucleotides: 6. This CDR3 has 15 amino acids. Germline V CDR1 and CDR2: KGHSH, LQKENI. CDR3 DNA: TGTGCCAGCTCTTTCCCTAGCGGGATCCAAGAGACCCAGTACTTC. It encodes CASSFPSGIQETQYF.

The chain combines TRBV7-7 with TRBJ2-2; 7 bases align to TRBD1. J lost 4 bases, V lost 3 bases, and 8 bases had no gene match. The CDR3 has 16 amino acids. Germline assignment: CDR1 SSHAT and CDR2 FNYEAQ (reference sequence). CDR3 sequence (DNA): TGTGCCAGCAGCTTGCTAGGGGGCTCGGGCACCGGGGAGCTGTTTTTT. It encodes CASSLLGGSGTGELFF.

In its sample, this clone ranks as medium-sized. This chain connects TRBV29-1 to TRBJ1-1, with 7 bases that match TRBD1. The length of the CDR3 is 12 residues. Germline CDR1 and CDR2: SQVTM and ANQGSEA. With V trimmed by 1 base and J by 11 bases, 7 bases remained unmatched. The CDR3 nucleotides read TGCAGCGTTGAAGTACGACAGGGCGCGGCTTTCTTT. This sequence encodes CSVEVRQGAAFF.

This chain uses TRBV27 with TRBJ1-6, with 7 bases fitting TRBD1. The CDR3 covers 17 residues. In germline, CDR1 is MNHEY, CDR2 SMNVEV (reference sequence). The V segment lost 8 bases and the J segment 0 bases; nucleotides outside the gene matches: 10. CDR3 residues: CASRTGTASSYNSPLHF. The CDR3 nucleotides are TGTGCCAGCCGCACCGGGACAGCGAGCTCCTATAATTCACCCCTCCACTTT.

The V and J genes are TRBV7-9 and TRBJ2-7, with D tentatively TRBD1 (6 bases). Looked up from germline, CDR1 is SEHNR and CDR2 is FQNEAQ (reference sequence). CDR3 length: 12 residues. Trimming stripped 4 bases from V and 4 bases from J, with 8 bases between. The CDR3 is CASSSDRYEQYF. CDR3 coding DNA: TGTGCCAGCAGCTCCGACAGGTACGAGCAGTACTTC.

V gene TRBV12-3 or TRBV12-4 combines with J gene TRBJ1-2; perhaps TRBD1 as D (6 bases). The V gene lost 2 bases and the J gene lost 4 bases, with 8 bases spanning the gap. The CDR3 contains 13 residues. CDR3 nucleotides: TGTGCCAGCAGTTTACGGGGGGCCTATGGCTACACCTTC. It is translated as CASSLRGAYGYTF.

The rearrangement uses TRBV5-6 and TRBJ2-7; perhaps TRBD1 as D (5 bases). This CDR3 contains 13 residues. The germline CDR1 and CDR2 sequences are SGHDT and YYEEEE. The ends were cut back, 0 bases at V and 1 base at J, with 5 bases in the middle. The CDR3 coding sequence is TGTGCCAGCAGCTTGGAGGGGTCCTACGAGCAGTACTTC. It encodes CASSLEGSYEQYF.

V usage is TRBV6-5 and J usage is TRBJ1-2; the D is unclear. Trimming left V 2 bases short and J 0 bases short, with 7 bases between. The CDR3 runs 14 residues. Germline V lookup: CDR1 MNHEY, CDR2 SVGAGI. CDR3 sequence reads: CASSYGLTNYGYTF. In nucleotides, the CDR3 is TGTGCCAGCAGTTACGGACTGACTAACTATGGCTACACCTTC.

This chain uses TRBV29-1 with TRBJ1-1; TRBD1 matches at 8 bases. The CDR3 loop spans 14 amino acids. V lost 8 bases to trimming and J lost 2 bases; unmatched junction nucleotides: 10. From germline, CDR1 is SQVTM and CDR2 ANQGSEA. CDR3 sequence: CSSYTGTGNTEAFF. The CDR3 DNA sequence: TGCAGCTCGTACACCGGGACAGGTAACACTGAAGCTTTCTTT.

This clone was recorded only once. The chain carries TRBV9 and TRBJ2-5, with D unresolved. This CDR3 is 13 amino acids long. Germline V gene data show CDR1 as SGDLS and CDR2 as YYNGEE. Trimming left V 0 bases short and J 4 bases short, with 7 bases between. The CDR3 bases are TGTGCCAGCAGCGTAGGGCCACCAGAGACCCAGTACTTC. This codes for CASSVGPPETQYF.

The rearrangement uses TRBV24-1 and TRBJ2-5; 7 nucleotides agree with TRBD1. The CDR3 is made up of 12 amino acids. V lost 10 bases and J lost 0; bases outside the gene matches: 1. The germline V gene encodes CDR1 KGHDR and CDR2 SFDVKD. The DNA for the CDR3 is TGTGCCACGCAGGGGGACCAAGAGACCCAGTACTTC. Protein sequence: CATQGDQETQYF.

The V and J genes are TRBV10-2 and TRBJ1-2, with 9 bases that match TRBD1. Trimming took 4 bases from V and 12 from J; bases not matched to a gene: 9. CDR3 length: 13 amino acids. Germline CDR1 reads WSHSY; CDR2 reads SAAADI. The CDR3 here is CASSGGQGFSHTF. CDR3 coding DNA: TGCGCCAGCAGTGGGGGACAGGGATTCTCGCACACCTTC.

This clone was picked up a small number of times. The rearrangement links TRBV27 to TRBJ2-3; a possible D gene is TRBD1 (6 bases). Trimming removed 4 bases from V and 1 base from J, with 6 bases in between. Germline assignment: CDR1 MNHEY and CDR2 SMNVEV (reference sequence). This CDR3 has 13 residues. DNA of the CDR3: TGTGCCAGCAGTTCAGGGGGCACAGATACGCAGTATTTT. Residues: CASSSGGTDTQYF.

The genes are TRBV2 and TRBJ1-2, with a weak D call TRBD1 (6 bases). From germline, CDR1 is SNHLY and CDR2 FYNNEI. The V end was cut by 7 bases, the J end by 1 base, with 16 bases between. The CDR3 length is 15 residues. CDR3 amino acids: CASNVLGGFNYGYTF. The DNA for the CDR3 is TGTGCCAGCAATGTCTTAGGGGGATTTAACTATGGCTACACCTTC.

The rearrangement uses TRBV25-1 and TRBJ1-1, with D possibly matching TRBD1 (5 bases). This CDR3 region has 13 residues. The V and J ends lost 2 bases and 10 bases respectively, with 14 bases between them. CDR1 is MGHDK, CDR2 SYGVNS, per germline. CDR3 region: CASSEVGVLGAFF. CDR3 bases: TGTGCCAGCAGTGAAGTAGGGGTGCTTGGAGCTTTCTTT.

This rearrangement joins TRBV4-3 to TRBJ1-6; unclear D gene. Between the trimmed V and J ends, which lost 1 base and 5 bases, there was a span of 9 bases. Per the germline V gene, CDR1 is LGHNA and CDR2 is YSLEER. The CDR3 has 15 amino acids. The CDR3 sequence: CASSQGGENNSPLHF. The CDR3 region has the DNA TGCGCCAGCAGCCAAGGGGGAGAAAATAATTCACCCCTCCACTTT.

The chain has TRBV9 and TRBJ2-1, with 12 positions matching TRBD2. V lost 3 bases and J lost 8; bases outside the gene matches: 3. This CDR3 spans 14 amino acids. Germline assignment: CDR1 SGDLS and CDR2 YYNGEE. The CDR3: CASSASGRADEQFF. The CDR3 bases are TGTGCCAGCAGCGCTAGCGGGAGGGCCGATGAGCAGTTCTTC.

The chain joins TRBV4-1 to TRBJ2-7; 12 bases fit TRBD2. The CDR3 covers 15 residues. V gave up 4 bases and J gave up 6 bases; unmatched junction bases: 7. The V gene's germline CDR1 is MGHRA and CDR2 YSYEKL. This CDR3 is CASSPTATSGSEQYF. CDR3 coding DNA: TGCGCCAGCAGCCCGACTGCGACTAGCGGGAGCGAGCAGTACTTC.

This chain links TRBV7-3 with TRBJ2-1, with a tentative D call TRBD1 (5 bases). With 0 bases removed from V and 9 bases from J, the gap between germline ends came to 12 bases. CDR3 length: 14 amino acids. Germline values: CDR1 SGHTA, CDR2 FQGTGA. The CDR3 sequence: CASSLTAGWSEQFF. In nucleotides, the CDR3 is TGTGCCAGCAGCTTAACGGCAGGGTGGAGTGAGCAGTTCTTC.

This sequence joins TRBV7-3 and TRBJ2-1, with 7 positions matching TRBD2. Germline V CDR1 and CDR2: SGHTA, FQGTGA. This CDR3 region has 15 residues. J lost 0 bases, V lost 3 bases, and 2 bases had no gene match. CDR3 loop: CASSFGGSSYNEQFF. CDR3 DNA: TGTGCCAGCAGCTTTGGCGGGAGCTCCTACAATGAGCAGTTCTTC.

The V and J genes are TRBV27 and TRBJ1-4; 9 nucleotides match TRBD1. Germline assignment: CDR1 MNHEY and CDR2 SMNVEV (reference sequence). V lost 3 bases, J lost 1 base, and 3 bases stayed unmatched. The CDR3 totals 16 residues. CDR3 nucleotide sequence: TGTGCCAGCAGTTTTAACAGGGGGCGAACTAATGAAAAACTGTTTTTT. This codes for CASSFNRGRTNEKLFF.

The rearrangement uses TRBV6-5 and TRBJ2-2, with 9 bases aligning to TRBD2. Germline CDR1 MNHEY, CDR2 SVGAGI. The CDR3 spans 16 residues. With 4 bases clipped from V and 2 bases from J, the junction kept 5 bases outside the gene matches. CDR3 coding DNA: TGTGCCAGCAGTTCCCTTAGCGGGAGTAACACCGGGGAGCTGTTTTTT. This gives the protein CASSSLSGSNTGELFF.